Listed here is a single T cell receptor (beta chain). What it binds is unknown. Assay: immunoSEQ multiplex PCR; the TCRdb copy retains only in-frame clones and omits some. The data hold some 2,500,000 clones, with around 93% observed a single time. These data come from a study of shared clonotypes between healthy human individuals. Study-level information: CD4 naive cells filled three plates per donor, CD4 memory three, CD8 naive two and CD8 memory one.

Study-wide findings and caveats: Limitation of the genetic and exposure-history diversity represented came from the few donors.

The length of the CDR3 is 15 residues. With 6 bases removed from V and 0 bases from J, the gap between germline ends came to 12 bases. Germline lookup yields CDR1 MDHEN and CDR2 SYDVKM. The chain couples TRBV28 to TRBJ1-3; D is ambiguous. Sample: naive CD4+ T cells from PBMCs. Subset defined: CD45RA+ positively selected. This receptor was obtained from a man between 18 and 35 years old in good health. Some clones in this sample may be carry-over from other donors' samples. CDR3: CASSPPFYSGNTIYF. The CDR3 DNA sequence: TGTGCCAGCAGCCCACCCTTTTACTCTGGAAACACCATATATTTT.